A single sample is the source of the 8 T cell receptor beta chains below, sequenced in a study of blood T cell repertoires in COVID-19. Using immunoSEQ multiplex PCR, the repertoire was profiled, and TCRdb retains in-frame clones only, with some absent. Seen here are approximately 300,000 clones, around 90% observed once, and the top ten hold roughly 2.6%. The source material was PBMCs or T cells enriched from blood (not recorded which). These receptors were taken from a man in his 60s who had recovered from COVID-19.

The chain links TRBV5-1 to TRBJ2-5; the match to TRBD1 covers 12 bases. The CDR3 is 15 amino acids. CDR1 is SGHRS, CDR2 YFSETQ, per germline. V lost 4 bases, J lost 5 bases, and 6 bases stayed unmatched. For the CDR3, the DNA is TGCGCCAGCAGCGCCGGGACAGGGGGCCTGGAGACCCAGTACTTC. It yields the protein CASSAGTGGLETQYF. The complete variable domain, with remaining parts taken from reference TRBV5-1 and TRBJ2-5, reads KAGVTQTPRYLIKTRGQQVTLSCSPISGHRSVSWYQQTPGQGLQFLFEYFSETQRNKGNFPGRFSGRQFSNSRSEMNVSTLELGDSALYLCASSAGTGGLETQYFGPGTRLLVL.

This chain connects TRBV25-1 to TRBJ1-2; 7 bases map to TRBD1. The CDR3 spans 17 residues. The V and J ends lost 1 base and 4 bases, in that order; junction bases with no gene match: 12. Germline-derived CDR1 and CDR2 are MGHDK and SYGVNS. The CDR3: CASSESEGQLPLYGYTF. Here the CDR3 DNA reads TGTGCCAGCAGTGAATCAGAGGGACAGCTTCCACTCTATGGCTACACCTTC.

This chain's CDR3 is CATSDTGGADTEAFF. CDR3 in DNA: TGTGCCACCAGTGATACAGGGGGCGCAGACACTGAAGCTTTCTTT. The J gene is TRBJ1-1, the V gene TRBV24-1, with 9 bases fitting TRBD1. Germline loops: CDR1 KGHDR, CDR2 SFDVKD. The V gene end was trimmed by 3 bases and the J gene end by 3 bases; junction bases not matched to a gene: 4. The CDR3 is 15 amino acids.

The chain links TRBV3-1 (or the pseudogene TRBV3-2) to TRBJ1-1; D ambiguous. In germline, CDR1 is LGHDT, CDR2 YNNKEL (reference sequence). V was cut by 5 bases and J by 8 bases, with 12 bases left in between. CDR3 length: 12 residues. DNA for the CDR3: TGTGCCAGCAGCAGAGGAGGGAGGGAAGCTTTCTTT. It translates to CASSRGGREAFF.

The V call is TRBV9, the J call TRBJ1-2, with D possibly matching TRBD1 (5 bases). In germline, CDR1 is SGDLS, CDR2 YYNGEE. V was cut by 2 bases and J by 2 bases, with 7 bases left in between. The CDR3 runs 13 residues. DNA of the CDR3: TGTGCCAGCAGCGTTGGGGGGAACTATGGCTACACCTTC. It translates to CASSVGGNYGYTF. The full variable domain, in which reference TRBV9 and TRBJ1-2 provide the parts outside the CDR3, is DSGVTQTPKHLITATGQRVTLRCSPRSGDLSVYWYQQSLDQGLQFLIQYYNGEERAKGNILERFSAQQFPDLHSELNLSSLELGDSALYFCASSVGGNYGYTFGSGTRLTVV.

The chain recombines TRBV15 with TRBJ1-6; maybe TRBD1 (6 bases). Germline lookup yields CDR1 LNHNV and CDR2 YYDKDF (reference sequence). The CDR3 consists of 17 residues. V was pared by 0 bases and J by 0 bases, with 9 bases between. The CDR3 loop reads CATSRDQGISYNSPLHF. The CDR3 DNA follows: TGTGCCACCAGCAGAGATCAGGGGATCTCCTATAATTCACCCCTCCACTTT.

Points on this clone: The germline gene is not matched at one end of the junction; a read error may be the cause. CDR3 region: CASSLQGTSTYTQYF. The CDR3 DNA reads TGTGCCAGCAGCCTTCAAGGGACTAGCACATATACGCAGTATTTT. This chain joins TRBV14 and TRBJ2-3, with TRBD2 matching 9 bases. CDR3 length: 15 residues. Looked up from germline, CDR1 is SGHDN and CDR2 is FVKESK.

The chain recombines TRBV27 with TRBJ1-5; TRBD1 is a possible D gene (6 bases). V dropped 5 bases and J dropped 1 base, with 15 bases sitting between them. This CDR3 spans 16 amino acids. The V gene's germline CDR1 is MNHEY and CDR2 SMNVEV (reference sequence). The CDR3 DNA follows: TGTGCCAGCAGTCCAGGGGAATTGCAGAGCAATCAGCCCCAGCATTTT. The encoded protein is CASSPGELQSNQPQHF.